What follows are 9 T cell receptor beta chains derived from one specimen sequenced in a study of cytomegalovirus exposure and HLA in healthy donors. PCR employed 60 Vbeta and 13 Jbeta primers. The protocol was immunoSEQ multiplex PCR, while the TCRdb copy is restricted to in-frame clones and leaves out a portion. The table has 150,000 to 200,000 clones, 70% to 90% seen once. The sequencing input was PBMCs. These receptor sequences come from a man between 18 and 35 years old in good health and CMV-seropositive.

V gene TRBV6-1 combines with J gene TRBJ2-7; 16 bases map to TRBD2. J lost 6 bases, V lost 6 bases, and 5 bases had no gene match. Looked up from germline, CDR1 is MNHNS and CDR2 is SASEGT. CDR3 length equals 15 residues. CDR3 region: CASSQGTSGGGEQYF. The CDR3 DNA follows: TGTGCCAGCAGCCAAGGGACTAGCGGGGGGGGCGAGCAGTACTTC.

V and J are TRBV19 and TRBJ2-1; tentatively, D is TRBD1 (6 bases). Germline values: CDR1 LNHDA, CDR2 SQIVND (reference sequence). V lost 9 bases to trimming and J lost 4 bases, with 16 bases between them. The CDR3 contains 14 residues. CDR3: CASRTGRSYNEQFF. The DNA for the CDR3 is TGTGCCAGCCGTACAGGGCGTTCGTACAATGAGCAGTTCTTC.

The chain links TRBV6-6 to TRBJ2-5; 10 bases line up with TRBD1. The J call may be wrong; the DNA end is better matched by TRBJ2-7. This CDR3 region has 15 residues. CDR1 is MNHNY, CDR2 SVGAGI, per germline (reference sequence). CDR3 in DNA: TGTGCCAGCAGTTTTGCCGGACAGGGGGTCTACGAGCAGTACTTC. Translation gives CASSFAGQGVYEQYF.

This clone was found once. The rearrangement joins TRBV7-9 to TRBJ1-5; the match to TRBD1 covers 12 bases. With 1 base clipped from V and 5 bases from J, the junction kept 6 bases outside the gene matches. The CDR3 loop spans 17 amino acids. The germline CDR1 and CDR2 sequences are SEHNR and FQNEAQ (reference sequence). CDR3: CASSLVVGTGGDQPQHF. CDR3 DNA sequence: TGTGCCAGCAGCTTAGTGGTCGGGACAGGGGGCGATCAGCCCCAGCATTTT.

As to this clone: One end of the junction is discordant with germline, which a read error may explain. The genes are TRBV30 and TRBJ1-5; weak D call: TRBD1 (5 bases). This CDR3 spans 15 amino acids. Germline V gene data show CDR1 as GTSNPN and CDR2 as SVGIG (reference sequence). CDR3 sequence reads: CAWSSGGTSSQPRHF. In DNA form, the CDR3 reads TGTGCCTGGAGTTCGGGGGGGACTAGCAGTCAGCCCCGGCATTTT.

There are a few counts of this clone. This sequence joins TRBV5-1 and TRBJ1-1; D not certain. Trimming stripped 0 bases from V and 4 bases from J, with 7 bases between. Looked up from germline, CDR1 is SGHRS and CDR2 is YFSETQ. The CDR3 has 13 amino acids. CDR3: CASSLGEITEAFF. The CDR3 nucleotides are TGCGCCAGCAGCTTGGGAGAGATCACTGAAGCTTTCTTT.

This clone was detected once. The genes are TRBV5-4 and TRBJ1-2; D gene uncertain. From germline, CDR1 is SGHNT and CDR2 YYREEE (reference sequence). V lost 0 bases to trimming and J lost 4 bases, with 7 bases between them. The CDR3 runs 13 residues. This CDR3 reads CASSLETGYGYTF. DNA of the CDR3: TGTGCCAGCAGCTTGGAAACTGGCTATGGCTACACCTTC.

The V call is TRBV5-1, the J call TRBJ1-1; 7 nucleotides match TRBD1. Germline CDR1 is SGHRS and CDR2 is YFSETQ. The CDR3 runs 15 residues. J gave up 11 bases and V 5 bases, and 18 bases lay outside the gene matches. Here the CDR3 DNA reads TGCGCCAGCAGAGAGGGGGCACAGGCCCAGGAACTGGCTTTCTTT. It yields the protein CASREGAQAQELAFF.

V usage is TRBV6-6 and J usage is TRBJ2-5; 8 bases map to TRBD1. The CDR3 is 14 amino acids. The germline V gene encodes CDR1 MNHNY and CDR2 SVGAGI (reference sequence). The V and J ends lost 6 bases and 1 base, in that order; junction bases with no gene match: 4. Here the CDR3 DNA reads TGTGCCAGCAGCGAAACAGGGGGCCAAGAGACCCAGTACTTC. Its translation: CASSETGGQETQYF.